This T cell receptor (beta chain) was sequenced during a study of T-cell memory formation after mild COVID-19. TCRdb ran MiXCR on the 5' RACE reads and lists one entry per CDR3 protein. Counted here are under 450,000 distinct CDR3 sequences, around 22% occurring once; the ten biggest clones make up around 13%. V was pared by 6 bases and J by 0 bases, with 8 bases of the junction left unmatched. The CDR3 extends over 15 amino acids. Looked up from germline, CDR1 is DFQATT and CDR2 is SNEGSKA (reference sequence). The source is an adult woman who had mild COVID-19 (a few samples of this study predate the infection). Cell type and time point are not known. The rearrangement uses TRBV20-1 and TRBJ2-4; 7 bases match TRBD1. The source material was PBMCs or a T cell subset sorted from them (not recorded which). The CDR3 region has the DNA TGCAGTGCCTACCTCGGGACAGAAGCCAAAAACATTCAGTACTTC. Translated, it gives CSAYLGTEAKNIQYF.